This T cell receptor (beta chain) was sequenced for a study of regulatory T cells in long-lasting Graves disease. The overall study: Patients newly diagnosed with Graves' had been on antithyroid drugs for under 3 months.

Germline-derived CDR1 and CDR2 are GTSNPN and SVGIG (reference sequence). The V end lost 0 bases, the J end lost 2 bases, and 13 bases lay between the germline ends. This CDR3 has 16 residues. Through Arm-PCR of CDR3 regions and iRepertoire HTBI primers, TCR beta libraries were built. A single record per CDR3 protein comes from TCRdb applying MiXCR to the multiplex PCR reads. In the table there are 400,000 to 500,000 distinct CDR3 sequences, roughly 15% of which are singletons. Described time point: newly diagnosed GD, antithyroid drugs for less than 3 months. PBMC-extracted RNA yielded the TCR library. Staff drew about 8.2 milliliters of peripheral blood into EDTA tubes. These same data were also listed under a study on T cells in Graves' hyperthyroidism and ophthalmopathy.

This chain connects TRBV30 to TRBJ2-2; D may be TRBD2 (5 bases). The TCR was taken from a woman aged 45-60 years with Graves disease. The source material was peripheral blood mononuclear cells (PBMCs), sampled at new diagnosis, from a patient treated with antithyroid drugs. The CDR3: CAWSVSGVLNTGELFF. In DNA form, the CDR3 reads TGTGCCTGGAGTGTATCCGGGGTACTCAACACCGGGGAGCTGTTTTTT.